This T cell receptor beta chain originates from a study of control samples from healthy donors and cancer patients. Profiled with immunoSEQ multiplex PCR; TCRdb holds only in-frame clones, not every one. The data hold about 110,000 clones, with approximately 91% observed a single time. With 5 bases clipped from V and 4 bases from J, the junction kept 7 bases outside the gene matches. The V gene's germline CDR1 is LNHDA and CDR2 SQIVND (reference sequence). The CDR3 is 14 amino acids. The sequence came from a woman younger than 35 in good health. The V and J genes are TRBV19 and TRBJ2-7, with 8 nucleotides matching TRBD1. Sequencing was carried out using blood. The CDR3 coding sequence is TGTGCCAGTAGTTTCGGCAGGGGGCTATACGAGCAGTACTTC. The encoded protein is CASSFGRGLYEQYF.